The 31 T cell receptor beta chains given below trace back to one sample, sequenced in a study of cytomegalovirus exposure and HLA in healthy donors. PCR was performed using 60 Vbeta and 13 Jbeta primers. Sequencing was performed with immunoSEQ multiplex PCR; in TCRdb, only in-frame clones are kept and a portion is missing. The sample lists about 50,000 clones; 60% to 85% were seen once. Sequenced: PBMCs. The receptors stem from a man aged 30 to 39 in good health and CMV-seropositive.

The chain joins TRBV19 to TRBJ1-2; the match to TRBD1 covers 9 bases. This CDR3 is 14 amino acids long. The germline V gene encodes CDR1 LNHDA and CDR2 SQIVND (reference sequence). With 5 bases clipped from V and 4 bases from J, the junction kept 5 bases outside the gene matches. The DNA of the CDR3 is TGTGCCAGTAGTCCAGGGACAGGGATCTATGGCTACACCTTC. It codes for CASSPGTGIYGYTF.

CDR3 DNA: TGTGCCAGCGAAAAGGGGTTGGGGGGCAATGAGCAGTTCTTC. Its translation: CASEKGLGGNEQFF. V and J are TRBV15 and TRBJ2-1; D may be TRBD2 (6 bases). CDR1 is LNHNV and CDR2 is YYDKDF in the germline V gene (reference sequence). Trimming stripped 10 bases from V and 6 bases from J, with 19 bases between. The CDR3 spans 14 residues.

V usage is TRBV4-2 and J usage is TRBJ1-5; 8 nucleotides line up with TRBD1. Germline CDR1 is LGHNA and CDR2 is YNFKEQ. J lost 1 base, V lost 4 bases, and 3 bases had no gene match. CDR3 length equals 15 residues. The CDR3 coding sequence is TGTGCCAGCAGCCTAGGGACAGGAAGCAATCAGCCCCAGCATTTT. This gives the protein CASSLGTGSNQPQHF.

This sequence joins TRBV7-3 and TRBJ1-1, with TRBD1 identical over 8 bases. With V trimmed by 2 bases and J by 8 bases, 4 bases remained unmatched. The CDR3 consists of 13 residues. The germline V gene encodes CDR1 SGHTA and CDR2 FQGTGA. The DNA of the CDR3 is TGTGCCAGCAGCTTATACAGGGGGAACGAAGCTTTCTTT. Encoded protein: CASSLYRGNEAFF.

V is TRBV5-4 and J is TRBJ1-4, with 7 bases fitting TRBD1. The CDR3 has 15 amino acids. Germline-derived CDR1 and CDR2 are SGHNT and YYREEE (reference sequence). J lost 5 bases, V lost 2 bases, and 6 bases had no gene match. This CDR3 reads CASSFSGTANEKLFF. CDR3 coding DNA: TGTGCCAGCAGCTTCTCCGGGACAGCGAATGAAAAACTGTTTTTT.

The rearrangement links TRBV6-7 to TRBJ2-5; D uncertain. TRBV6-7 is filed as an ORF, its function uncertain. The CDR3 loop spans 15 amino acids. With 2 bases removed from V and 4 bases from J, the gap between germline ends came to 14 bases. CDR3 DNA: TGTGCCAGCAGTTACCACCACAGTTCCCGAGAGACCCAGTACTTC. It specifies CASSYHHSSRETQYF.

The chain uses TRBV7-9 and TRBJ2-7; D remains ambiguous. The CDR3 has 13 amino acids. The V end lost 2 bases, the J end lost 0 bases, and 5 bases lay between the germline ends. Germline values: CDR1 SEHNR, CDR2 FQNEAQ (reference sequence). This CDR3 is CASSLPGSYEQYF. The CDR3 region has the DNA TGTGCCAGCAGCTTACCAGGCTCCTACGAGCAGTACTTC.

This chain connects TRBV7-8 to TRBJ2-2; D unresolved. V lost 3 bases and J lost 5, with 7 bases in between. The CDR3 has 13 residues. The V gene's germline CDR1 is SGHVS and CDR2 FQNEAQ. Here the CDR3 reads CASSFSLTGELFF. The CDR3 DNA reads TGTGCCAGCAGCTTCTCGTTGACCGGGGAGCTGTTTTTT.

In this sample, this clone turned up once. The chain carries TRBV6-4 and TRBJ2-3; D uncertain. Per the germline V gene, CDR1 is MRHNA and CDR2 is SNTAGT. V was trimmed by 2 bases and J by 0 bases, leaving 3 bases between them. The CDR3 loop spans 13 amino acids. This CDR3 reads CASSDASTDTQYF. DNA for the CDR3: TGTGCCAGCAGTGACGCGAGCACAGATACGCAGTATTTT.

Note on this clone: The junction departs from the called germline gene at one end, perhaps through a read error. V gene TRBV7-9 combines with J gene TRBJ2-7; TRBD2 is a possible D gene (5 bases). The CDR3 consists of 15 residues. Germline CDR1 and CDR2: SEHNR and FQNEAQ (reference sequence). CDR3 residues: CSSSLAIGRSNEQYF. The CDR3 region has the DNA TGTTCCAGCAGCTTAGCGATAGGCAGGTCTAACGAGCAGTACTTC.

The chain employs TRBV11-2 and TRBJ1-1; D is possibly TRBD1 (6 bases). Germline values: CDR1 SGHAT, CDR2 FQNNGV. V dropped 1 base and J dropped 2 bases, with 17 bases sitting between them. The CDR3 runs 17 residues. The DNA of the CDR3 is TGTGCCAGCAGCTTAGGTAGGTGGAGGACAGACAACACTGAAGCTTTCTTT. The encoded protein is CASSLGRWRTDNTEAFF.

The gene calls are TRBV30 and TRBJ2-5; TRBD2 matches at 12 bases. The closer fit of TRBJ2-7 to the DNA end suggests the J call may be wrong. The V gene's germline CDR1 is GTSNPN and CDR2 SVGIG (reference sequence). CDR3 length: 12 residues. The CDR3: CAWKGLAGEQYF. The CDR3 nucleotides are TGTGCCTGGAAGGGACTAGCGGGCGAGCAGTACTTC.

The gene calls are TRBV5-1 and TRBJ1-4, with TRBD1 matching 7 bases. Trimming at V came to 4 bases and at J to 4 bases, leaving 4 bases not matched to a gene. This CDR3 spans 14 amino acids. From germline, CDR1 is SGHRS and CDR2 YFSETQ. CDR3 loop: CASSPRDSNEKLFF. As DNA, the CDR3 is TGCGCCAGCAGCCCCCGGGACAGTAATGAAAAACTGTTTTTT. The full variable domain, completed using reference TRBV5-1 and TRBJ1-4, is KAGVTQTPRYLIKTRGQQVTLSCSPISGHRSVSWYQQTPGQGLQFLFEYFSETQRNKGNFPGRFSGRQFSNSRSEMNVSTLELGDSALYLCASSPRDSNEKLFFGSGTQLSVL.

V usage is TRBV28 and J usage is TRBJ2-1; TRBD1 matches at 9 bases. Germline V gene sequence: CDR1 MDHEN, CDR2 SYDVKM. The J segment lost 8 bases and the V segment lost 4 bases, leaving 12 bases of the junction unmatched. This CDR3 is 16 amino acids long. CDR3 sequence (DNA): TGTGCCAGCAGTTCTTCCGGGACAGGGACTCATCATGAGCAGTTCTTC. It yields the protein CASSSSGTGTHHEQFF. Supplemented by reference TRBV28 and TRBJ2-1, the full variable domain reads DVKVTQSSRYLVKRTGEKVFLECVQDMDHENMFWYRQDPGLGLRLIYFSYDVKMKEKGDIPEGYSVSREKKERFSLILESASTNQTSMYLCASSSSGTGTHHEQFFGPGTRLTVL.

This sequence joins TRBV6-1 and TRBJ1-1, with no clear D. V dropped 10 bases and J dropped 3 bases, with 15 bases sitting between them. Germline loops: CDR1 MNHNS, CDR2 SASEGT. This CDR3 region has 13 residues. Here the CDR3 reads CATQVAADTEAFF. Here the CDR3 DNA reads TGTGCCACCCAAGTAGCGGCCGACACTGAAGCTTTCTTT.

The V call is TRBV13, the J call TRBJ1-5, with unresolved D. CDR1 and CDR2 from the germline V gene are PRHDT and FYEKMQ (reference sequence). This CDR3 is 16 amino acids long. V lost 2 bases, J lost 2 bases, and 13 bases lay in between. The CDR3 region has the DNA TGTGCCAGCAGCTTAAGAGGGATCGGGGGCAATCAGCCCCAGCATTTT. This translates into CASSLRGIGGNQPQHF.

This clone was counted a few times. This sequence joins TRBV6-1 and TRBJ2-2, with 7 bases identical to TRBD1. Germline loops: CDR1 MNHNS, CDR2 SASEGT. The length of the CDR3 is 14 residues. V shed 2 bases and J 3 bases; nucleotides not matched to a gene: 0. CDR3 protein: CASSEQGDTGELFF. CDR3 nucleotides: TGTGCCAGCAGTGAACAGGGGGACACCGGGGAGCTGTTTTTT.

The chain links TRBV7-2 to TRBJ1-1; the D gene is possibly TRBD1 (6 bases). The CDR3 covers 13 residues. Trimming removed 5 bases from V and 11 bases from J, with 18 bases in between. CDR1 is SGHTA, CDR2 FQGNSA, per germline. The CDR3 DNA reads TGTGCCAGCAGCCCGGACAGTAAGATGAAGGCTTTCTTT. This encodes CASSPDSKMKAFF.

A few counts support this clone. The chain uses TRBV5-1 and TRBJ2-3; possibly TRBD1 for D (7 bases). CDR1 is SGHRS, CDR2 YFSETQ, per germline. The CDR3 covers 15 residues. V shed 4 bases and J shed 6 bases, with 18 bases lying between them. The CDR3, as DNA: TGCGCCAGCAGCCTGCCGGAGGGGGCGCGGGATACGCAGTATTTT. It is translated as CASSLPEGARDTQYF.

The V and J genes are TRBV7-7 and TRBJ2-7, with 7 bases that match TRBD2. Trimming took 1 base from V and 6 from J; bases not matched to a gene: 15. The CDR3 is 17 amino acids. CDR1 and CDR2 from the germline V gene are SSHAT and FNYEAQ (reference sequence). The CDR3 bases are TGTGCCAGCAGCTTAGGCGCAGGCCTTACGGGGGGAGGCGAGCAGTACTTC. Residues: CASSLGAGLTGGGEQYF.

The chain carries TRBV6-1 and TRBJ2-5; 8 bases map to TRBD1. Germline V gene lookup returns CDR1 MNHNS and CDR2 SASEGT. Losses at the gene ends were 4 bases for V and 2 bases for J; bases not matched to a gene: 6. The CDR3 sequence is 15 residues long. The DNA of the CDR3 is TGTGCCAGCAGTGGTGGGACAGGTCCTCAAGAGACCCAGTACTTC. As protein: CASSGGTGPQETQYF.

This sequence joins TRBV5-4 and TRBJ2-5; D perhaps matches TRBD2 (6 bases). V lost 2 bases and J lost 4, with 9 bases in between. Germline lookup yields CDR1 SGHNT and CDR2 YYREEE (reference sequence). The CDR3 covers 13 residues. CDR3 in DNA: TGTGCCAGCAGCTTTGGGGGGTCAGAGACCCAGTACTTC. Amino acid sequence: CASSFGGSETQYF.

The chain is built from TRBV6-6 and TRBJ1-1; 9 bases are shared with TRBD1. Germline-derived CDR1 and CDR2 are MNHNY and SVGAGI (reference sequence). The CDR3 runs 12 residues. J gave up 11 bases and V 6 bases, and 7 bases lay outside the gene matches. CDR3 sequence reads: CASRNTGGLAFF. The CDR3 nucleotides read TGTGCCAGCAGGAACACAGGGGGCCTGGCTTTCTTT.

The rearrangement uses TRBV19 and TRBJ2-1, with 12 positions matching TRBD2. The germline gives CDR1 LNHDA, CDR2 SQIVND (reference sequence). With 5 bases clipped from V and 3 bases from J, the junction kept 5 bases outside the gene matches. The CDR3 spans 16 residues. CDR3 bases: TGTGCCAGTAGTGGACCGGGACTAGCGGGCTACAATGAGCAGTTCTTC. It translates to CASSGPGLAGYNEQFF.

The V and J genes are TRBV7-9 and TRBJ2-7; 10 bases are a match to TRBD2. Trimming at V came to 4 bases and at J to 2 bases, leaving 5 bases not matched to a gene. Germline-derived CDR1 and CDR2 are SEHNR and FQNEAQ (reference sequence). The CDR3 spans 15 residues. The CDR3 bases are TGTGCCAGCAGCTCCTATAGCGGGGGGCCCTACGAGCAGTACTTC. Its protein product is CASSSYSGGPYEQYF. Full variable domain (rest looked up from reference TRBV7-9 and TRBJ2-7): DTGVSQNPRHKITKRGQNVTFRCDPISEHNRLYWYRQTLGQGPEFLTYFQNEAQLEKSRLLSDRFSAERPKGSFSTLEIQRTEQGDSAMYLCASSSYSGGPYEQYFGPGTRLTVT.

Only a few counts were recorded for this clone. CDR3 protein: CASSPSFSSYEQYF. Written as DNA, the CDR3 is TGCGCCAGCAGTCCATCCTTCAGCTCCTACGAGCAGTACTTC. The chain carries TRBV5-1 and TRBJ2-7; D is uncertain. V was shortened by 5 bases and J by 0 bases, with 12 bases between the two germline ends. Germline loops: CDR1 SGHRS, CDR2 YFSETQ. This CDR3 has 14 residues.

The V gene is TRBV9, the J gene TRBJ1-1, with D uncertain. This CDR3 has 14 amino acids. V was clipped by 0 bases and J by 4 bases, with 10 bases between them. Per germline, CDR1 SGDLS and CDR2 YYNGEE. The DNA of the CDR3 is TGTGCCAGCAGCGTAGTTGTGGGGAGCACTGAAGCTTTCTTT. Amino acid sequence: CASSVVVGSTEAFF. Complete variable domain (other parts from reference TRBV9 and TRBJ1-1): DSGVTQTPKHLITATGQRVTLRCSPRSGDLSVYWYQQSLDQGLQFLIQYYNGEERAKGNILERFSAQQFPDLHSELNLSSLELGDSALYFCASSVVVGSTEAFFGQGTRLTVV.

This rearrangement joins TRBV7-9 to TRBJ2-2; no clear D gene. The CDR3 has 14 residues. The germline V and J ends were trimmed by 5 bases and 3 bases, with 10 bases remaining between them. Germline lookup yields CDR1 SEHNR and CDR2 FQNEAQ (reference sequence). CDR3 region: CASSPQSDTGELFF. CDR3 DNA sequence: TGTGCCAGCAGCCCTCAATCGGACACCGGGGAGCTGTTTTTT.

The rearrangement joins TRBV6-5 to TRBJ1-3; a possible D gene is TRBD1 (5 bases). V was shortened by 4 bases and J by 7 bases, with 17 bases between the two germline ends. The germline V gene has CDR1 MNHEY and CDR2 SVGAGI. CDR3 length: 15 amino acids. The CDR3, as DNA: TGTGCCAGCAGTTCCAACAGGATCGGTCGGAACACCATATATTTT. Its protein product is CASSSNRIGRNTIYF.

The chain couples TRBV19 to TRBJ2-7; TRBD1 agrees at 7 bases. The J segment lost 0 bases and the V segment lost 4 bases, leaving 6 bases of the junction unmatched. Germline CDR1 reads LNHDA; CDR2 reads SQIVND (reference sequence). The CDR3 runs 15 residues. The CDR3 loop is CASSKEWDSSYEQYF. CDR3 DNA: TGTGCCAGTAGTAAGGAATGGGACAGCTCCTACGAGCAGTACTTC. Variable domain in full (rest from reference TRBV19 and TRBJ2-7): DGGITQSPKYLFRKEGQNVTLSCEQNLNHDAMYWYRQDPGQGLRLIYYSQIVNDFQKGDIAEGYSVSREKKESFPLTVTSAQKNPTAFYLCASSKEWDSSYEQYFGPGTRLTVT.

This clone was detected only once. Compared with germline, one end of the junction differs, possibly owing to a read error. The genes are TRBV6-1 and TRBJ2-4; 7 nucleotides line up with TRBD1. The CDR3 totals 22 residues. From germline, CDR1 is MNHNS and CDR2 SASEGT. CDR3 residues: CASNERMGGPRTGLPAKNIQYF. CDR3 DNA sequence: TGTGCCAGCAATGAAAGGATGGGCGGACCTAGGACAGGCCTCCCAGCCAAAAACATTCAGTACTTC.